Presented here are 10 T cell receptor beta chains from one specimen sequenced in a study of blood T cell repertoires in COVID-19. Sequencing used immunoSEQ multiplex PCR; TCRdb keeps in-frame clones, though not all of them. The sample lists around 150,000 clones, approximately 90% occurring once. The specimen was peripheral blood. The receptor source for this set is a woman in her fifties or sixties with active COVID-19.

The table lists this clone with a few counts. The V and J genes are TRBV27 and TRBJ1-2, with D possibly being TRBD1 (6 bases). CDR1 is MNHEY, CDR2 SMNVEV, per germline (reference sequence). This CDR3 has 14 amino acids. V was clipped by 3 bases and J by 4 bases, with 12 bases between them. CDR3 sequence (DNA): TGTGCCAGCAGTTTTACCGGACAGCCCTATGGCTACACCTTC. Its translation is CASSFTGQPYGYTF.

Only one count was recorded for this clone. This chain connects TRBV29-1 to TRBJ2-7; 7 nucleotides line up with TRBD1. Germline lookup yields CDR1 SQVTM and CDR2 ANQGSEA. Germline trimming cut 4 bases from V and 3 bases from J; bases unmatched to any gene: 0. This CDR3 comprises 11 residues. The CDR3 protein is CSVGTGYEQYF. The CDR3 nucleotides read TGCAGCGTTGGGACAGGCTACGAGCAGTACTTC.

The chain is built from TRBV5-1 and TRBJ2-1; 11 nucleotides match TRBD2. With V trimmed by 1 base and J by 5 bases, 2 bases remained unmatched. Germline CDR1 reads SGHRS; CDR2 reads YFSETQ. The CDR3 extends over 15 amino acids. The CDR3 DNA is TGCGCCAGCAGCTTGCTAGCGGGAGGTAACAATGAGCAGTTCTTC. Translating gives CASSLLAGGNNEQFF. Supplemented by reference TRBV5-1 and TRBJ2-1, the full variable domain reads KAGVTQTPRYLIKTRGQQVTLSCSPISGHRSVSWYQQTPGQGLQFLFEYFSETQRNKGNFPGRFSGRQFSNSRSEMNVSTLELGDSALYLCASSLLAGGNNEQFFGPGTRLTVL.

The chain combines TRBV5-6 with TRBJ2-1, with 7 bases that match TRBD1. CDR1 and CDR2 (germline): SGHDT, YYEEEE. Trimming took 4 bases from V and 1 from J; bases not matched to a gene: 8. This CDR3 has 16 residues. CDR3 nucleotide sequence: TGTGCCAGCAGCATTAGGGGGCGCGGGTCCTACAATGAGCAGTTCTTC. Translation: CASSIRGRGSYNEQFF.

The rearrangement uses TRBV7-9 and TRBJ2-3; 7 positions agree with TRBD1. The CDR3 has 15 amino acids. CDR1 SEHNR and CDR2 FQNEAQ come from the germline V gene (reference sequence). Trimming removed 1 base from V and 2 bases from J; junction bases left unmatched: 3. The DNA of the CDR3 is TGTGCCAGCAGCTTAGAAGGGGGCTACACAGATACGCAGTATTTT. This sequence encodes CASSLEGGYTDTQYF.

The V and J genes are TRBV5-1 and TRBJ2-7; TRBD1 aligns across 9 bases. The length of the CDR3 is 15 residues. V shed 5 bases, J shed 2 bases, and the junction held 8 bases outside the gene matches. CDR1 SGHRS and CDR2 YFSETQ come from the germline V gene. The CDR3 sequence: CASRSWTGDPYEQYF. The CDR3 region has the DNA TGCGCCAGCAGGTCCTGGACAGGGGATCCCTACGAGCAGTACTTC.

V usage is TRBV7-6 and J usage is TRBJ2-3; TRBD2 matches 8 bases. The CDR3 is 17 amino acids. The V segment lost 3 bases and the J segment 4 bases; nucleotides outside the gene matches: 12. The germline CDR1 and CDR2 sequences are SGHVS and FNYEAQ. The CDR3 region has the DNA TGTGCCAGCAGCTTCCTACCGGGACTAGTTAACCCAGATACGCAGTATTTT. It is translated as CASSFLPGLVNPDTQYF.

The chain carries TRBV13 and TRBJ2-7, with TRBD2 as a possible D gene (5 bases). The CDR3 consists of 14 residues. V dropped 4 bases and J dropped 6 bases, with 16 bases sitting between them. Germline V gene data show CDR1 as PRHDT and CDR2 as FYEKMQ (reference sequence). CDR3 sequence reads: CASSSARVQSEQYF. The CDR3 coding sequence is TGTGCCAGCAGCTCGGCGAGGGTCCAGAGCGAGCAGTACTTC.

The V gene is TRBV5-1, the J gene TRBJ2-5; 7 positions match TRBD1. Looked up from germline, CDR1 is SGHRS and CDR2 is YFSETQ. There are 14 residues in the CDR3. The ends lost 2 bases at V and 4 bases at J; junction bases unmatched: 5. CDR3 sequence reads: CASSLGQVGETQYF. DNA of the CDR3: TGCGCCAGCAGCTTAGGACAGGTGGGAGAGACCCAGTACTTC.

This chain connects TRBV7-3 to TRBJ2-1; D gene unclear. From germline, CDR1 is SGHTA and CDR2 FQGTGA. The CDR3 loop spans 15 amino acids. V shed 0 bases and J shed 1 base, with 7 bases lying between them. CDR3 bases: TGTGCCAGCAGCTTAACGAGGCAGTCCTACAATGAGCAGTTCTTC. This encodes CASSLTRQSYNEQFF.